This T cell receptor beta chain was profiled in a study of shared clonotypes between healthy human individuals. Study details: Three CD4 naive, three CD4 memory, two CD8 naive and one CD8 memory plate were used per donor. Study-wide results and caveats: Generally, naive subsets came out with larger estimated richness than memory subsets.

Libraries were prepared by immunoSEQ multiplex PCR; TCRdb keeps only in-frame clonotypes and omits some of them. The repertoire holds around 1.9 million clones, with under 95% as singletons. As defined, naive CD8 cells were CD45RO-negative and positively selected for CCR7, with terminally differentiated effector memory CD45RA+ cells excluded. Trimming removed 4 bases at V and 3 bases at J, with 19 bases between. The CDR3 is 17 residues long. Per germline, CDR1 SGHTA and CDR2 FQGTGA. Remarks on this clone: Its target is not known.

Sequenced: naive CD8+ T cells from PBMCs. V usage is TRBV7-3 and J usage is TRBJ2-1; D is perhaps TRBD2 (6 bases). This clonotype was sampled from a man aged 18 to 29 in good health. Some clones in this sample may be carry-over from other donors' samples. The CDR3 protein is CASSSPPPGGLYNEQFF. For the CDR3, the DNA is TGTGCCAGCAGCTCCCCCCCGCCAGGAGGGCTCTACAATGAGCAGTTCTTC.